One T cell receptor (beta chain) is described in this entry. The data were produced by immunoSEQ multiplex PCR, yet TCRdb's version contains in-frame clones alone and is incomplete. The repertoire holds 200,000 to 250,000 clones, with 90% as singletons. The sample is drawn from a study of blood T cell repertoires in COVID-19. The source is a young man with COVID-19, enrolled during active disease. Sample: peripheral blood.

The CDR3 nucleotides are TGTGCCAGTAGTCTCCCGACAGGGACTCAGCCCCAGCATTTT. Encoded protein: CASSLPTGTQPQHF. V gene TRBV19 combines with J gene TRBJ1-5; TRBD1 matches 7 bases. CDR3 length: 14 residues. V trimming: 5 bases; J trimming: 6 bases; junction bases outside the gene matches: 7. The germline gives CDR1 LNHDA, CDR2 SQIVND (reference sequence).